The 23 T cell receptor beta chains presented below share a single source sample, sequenced in a study of blood T cell repertoires in COVID-19. Sequenced by immunoSEQ multiplex PCR; TCRdb stores in-frame clones only, minus some. This sample carries about 300,000 clones, more than 75% of them seen once, and the ten largest clones take 1.3%. Sequenced: peripheral blood. These receptors all stem from a man aged 70-80 years with acute or convalescent COVID-19.

The V gene is TRBV6-2 or TRBV6-3, the J gene TRBJ2-2; D gene unclear. CDR3 length: 13 amino acids. The V end was cut by 5 bases, the J end by 8 bases, with 12 bases between. Germline lookup yields CDR1 MNHEY and CDR2 SVGEGT. As DNA, the CDR3 is TGTGCCAGCAGTCCCCGACAACCAGGGGAGCTGTTTTTT. It codes for CASSPRQPGELFF.

This clone has only one observation. The chain recombines TRBV10-3 with TRBJ1-1, with a weak D call TRBD1 (5 bases). The V and J ends lost 4 bases and 3 bases respectively, with 18 bases between them. The CDR3 spans 16 residues. CDR1 is ENHRY and CDR2 is SYGVKD in the germline V gene. CDR3 protein: CAISVGGGVSDTEAFF. The CDR3 bases are TGTGCCATCAGTGTTGGCGGGGGGGTCTCCGACACTGAAGCTTTCTTT.

The chain is built from TRBV27 and TRBJ1-2; D is unresolved. V gave up 3 bases and J gave up 8 bases, with 16 bases separating them. The CDR3 spans 14 residues. The germline V gene has CDR1 MNHEY and CDR2 SMNVEV (reference sequence). The CDR3 sequence: CASSFSDYAGGYTF. CDR3 in DNA: TGTGCCAGCAGTTTCTCGGACTATGCGGGAGGCTACACCTTC.

This chain links TRBV7-2 with TRBJ2-7; the D gene is possibly TRBD1 (6 bases). Per germline, CDR1 SGHTA and CDR2 FQGNSA. CDR3 size: 12 residues. V dropped 4 bases and J dropped 4 bases, with 8 bases sitting between them. CDR3 region: CASSWQGYEQYF. CDR3 coding DNA: TGTGCCAGCAGCTGGCAGGGGTACGAGCAGTACTTC.

The chain joins TRBV6-2 or TRBV6-3 to TRBJ2-3; the match to TRBD2 covers 10 bases. This CDR3 has 15 amino acids. The germline CDR1 and CDR2 sequences are MNHEY and SVGEGT. Trimming took 0 bases from V and 5 from J; bases not matched to a gene: 2. The CDR3 nucleotides read TGTGCCAGCAGTTACTCGCCTAGCGGGGGAGATACGCAGTATTTT. Its protein product is CASSYSPSGGDTQYF.

This sequence joins TRBV6-1 and TRBJ1-2, with 10 bases lining up with TRBD1. Germline CDR1 is MNHNS and CDR2 is SASEGT. The CDR3 spans 15 residues. Trimming cost V 3 bases and J 5 bases; bases outside gene matches: 6. The CDR3 DNA reads TGTGCCAGCAGTGATTGGACAGGGGGAGGATATGGCTACACCTTC. Translated: CASSDWTGGGYGYTF.

This chain connects TRBV5-5 to TRBJ1-4, with D unclear. V shed 2 bases and J shed 8 bases, with 10 bases lying between them. Germline V gene sequence: CDR1 SGHKS, CDR2 YYEKEE (reference sequence). This CDR3 has 13 amino acids. The CDR3 bases are TGTGCCAGCAGCTTTGCGATTTGGGAAAAACTGTTTTTT. It specifies CASSFAIWEKLFF.

In this sample, this clone turned up a few times. The rearrangement links TRBV7-6 to TRBJ2-1; the D gene is possibly TRBD1 (5 bases). V shed 5 bases and J shed 2 bases, with 19 bases lying between them. Germline values: CDR1 SGHVS, CDR2 FNYEAQ. CDR3 length: 17 residues. The chain's CDR3 is CASSPLSETGAYNEQFF. Here the CDR3 DNA reads TGTGCCAGCAGCCCCCTCTCGGAAACAGGTGCCTACAATGAGCAGTTCTTC.

V gene TRBV6-5 combines with J gene TRBJ1-1, with 7 bases fitting TRBD1. The CDR3 totals 14 residues. Germline CDR1 is MNHEY and CDR2 is SVGAGI. The V gene end was trimmed by 5 bases and the J gene end by 8 bases; junction bases not matched to a gene: 11. CDR3 DNA: TGTGCCAGCAGTCCAACGGACAGGTCGCCCGAAGCTTTCTTT. Encoded protein: CASSPTDRSPEAFF.

This rearrangement joins TRBV12-3 or TRBV12-4 to TRBJ1-1; 8 bases fit TRBD1. This CDR3 spans 11 amino acids. The J segment lost 8 bases and the V segment lost 7 bases, leaving 3 bases of the junction unmatched. CDR3 sequence reads: CASTDRGEAFF. As DNA, the CDR3 is TGTGCCAGCACCGACAGGGGAGAAGCTTTCTTT.

This clone appeared a single time. In DNA form, the CDR3 reads TGTGCCAGCAGCCAGCGAGGGGGTTCGGGACAGTACTTC. Translation gives CASSQRGGSGQYF. The chain is built from TRBV3-1 (or the pseudogene TRBV3-2) and TRBJ2-7; maybe TRBD1 (6 bases). Germline V gene data show CDR1 as LGHDT and CDR2 as YNNKEL (reference sequence). V was clipped by 3 bases and J by 10 bases, with 16 bases between them. The CDR3 runs 13 residues.

A note on this clone: Other DNA sequences in this specimen translate into the identical CDR3. V and J are TRBV27 and TRBJ2-7, with D perhaps TRBD2 (7 bases). CDR3 length: 15 residues. V lost 0 bases and J 2 bases, leaving 11 bases between the germline ends. The germline V gene has CDR1 MNHEY and CDR2 SMNVEV (reference sequence). This CDR3 reads CASSLSWGGPYEQYF. CDR3 nucleotide sequence: TGTGCCAGCAGTTTATCGTGGGGGGGCCCCTACGAGCAGTACTTC.

The J gene is TRBJ2-7, the V gene TRBV10-3, with TRBD1 identical over 7 bases. Germline V gene sequence: CDR1 ENHRY, CDR2 SYGVKD. V lost 4 bases to trimming and J lost 2 bases; unmatched junction nucleotides: 2. The length of the CDR3 is 13 residues. The CDR3 coding sequence is TGTGCCATCAGTGTCGACAGGGCCTACGAGCAGTACTTC. Its translation is CAISVDRAYEQYF.

The V and J genes are TRBV27 and TRBJ1-5; TRBD1 might be the D (6 bases). Deletions cut 6 bases from V and 0 bases from J, with 12 bases between. Germline V gives CDR1 MNHEY, CDR2 SMNVEV (reference sequence). This CDR3 comprises 15 residues. The CDR3 coding sequence is TGTGCCAGCAGGGGGGGGGCGTATAGCAATCAGCCCCAGCATTTT. Protein sequence: CASRGGAYSNQPQHF.

This clone was found once. The CDR3 sequence is CASSFRDNGYEQYF. The CDR3 region has the DNA TGTGCCAGCAGCTTTAGGGACAACGGTTACGAGCAGTACTTC. J is TRBJ2-7 and V is TRBV5-4, with D possibly being TRBD1 (6 bases). CDR3 length equals 14 residues. CDR1 SGHNT and CDR2 YYREEE come from the germline V gene (reference sequence). Deletions cut 2 bases from V and 4 bases from J, with 13 bases between.

This chain joins TRBV6-5 and TRBJ1-2; a possible D gene is TRBD1 (6 bases). V was clipped by 5 bases and J by 8 bases, with 21 bases between them. The CDR3 has 15 residues. Germline lookup yields CDR1 MNHEY and CDR2 SVGAGI. CDR3 sequence (DNA): TGTGCCAGCAGTCCTTTCACCCGACAGGCCTACGGCTACACCTTC. This encodes CASSPFTRQAYGYTF.

V gene TRBV18 combines with J gene TRBJ1-1, with D uncertain. The germline V gene encodes CDR1 KGHSH and CDR2 LQKENI. The germline V and J ends were trimmed by 2 bases and 5 bases, with 18 bases remaining between them. This CDR3 is 16 amino acids long. The CDR3 region is CASSPSYKVSRTEAFF. CDR3 in DNA: TGTGCCAGCTCACCATCTTATAAGGTTTCGAGGACTGAAGCTTTCTTT.

Note on this clone: One end of the junction varies from germline; a read error may be responsible. V usage is TRBV7-2 and J usage is TRBJ2-7, with 7 bases lining up with TRBD2. Germline-derived CDR1 and CDR2 are SGHTA and FQGNSA. The CDR3 is made up of 16 amino acids. The CDR3 region has the DNA TGTGCCAGCAGCTCTAGCAGGGCGGGGGACCACCTTCCCCGGGACTTC. Its protein product is CASSSSRAGDHLPRDF.

This chain joins TRBV19 and TRBJ2-5; 10 bases line up with TRBD1. V trimming: 4 bases; J trimming: 4 bases; junction bases outside the gene matches: 9. The length of the CDR3 is 16 residues. Germline V gives CDR1 LNHDA, CDR2 SQIVND (reference sequence). The CDR3 protein is CASSTRDRGVRETQYF. CDR3 sequence (DNA): TGTGCCAGTAGTACCCGGGACAGGGGAGTTCGAGAGACCCAGTACTTC.

The rearrangement links TRBV28 to TRBJ1-5; 8 nucleotides align to TRBD1. Germline CDR1 and CDR2: MDHEN and SYDVKM. Losses at the gene ends were 5 bases for V and 0 bases for J; bases not matched to a gene: 6. This CDR3 region has 16 residues. The CDR3 protein is CASSPSGQGSNQPQHF. The DNA of the CDR3 is TGTGCCAGCAGTCCGAGTGGACAGGGTAGCAATCAGCCCCAGCATTTT.

This clone occurred once. The J gene is TRBJ1-6, the V gene TRBV3-1 (or the pseudogene TRBV3-2), with no clear D. Germline V gene lookup returns CDR1 LGHDT and CDR2 YNNKEL (reference sequence). The V end was cut by 1 base, the J end by 4 bases, with 8 bases between. The CDR3 covers 15 residues. CDR3 nucleotides: TGTGCCAGCAGCCAAGGTGGAGGGTATAATTCACCCCTCCACTTT. Translation gives CASSQGGGYNSPLHF.

This sequence joins TRBV2 and TRBJ1-1, with a possible D match to TRBD1 (6 bases). This CDR3 is 14 amino acids long. CDR1 is SNHLY and CDR2 is FYNNEI in the germline V gene. Trimming took off 5 bases at V and 1 base at J, with 11 bases between the two ends. The CDR3 DNA reads TGTGCCAGCAGTATACGGGACAAGAACACTGAAGCTTTCTTT. This sequence encodes CASSIRDKNTEAFF.

As for this clone: The sample carries other DNA sequences with the same CDR3. The rearrangement links TRBV5-1 to TRBJ2-5; 11 bases are a match to TRBD2. The CDR3 is made up of 15 amino acids. With 0 bases clipped from V and 5 bases from J, the junction kept 3 bases outside the gene matches. CDR1 is SGHRS and CDR2 is YFSETQ in the germline V gene. The CDR3 here is CASSLVAGGPETQYF. The CDR3 nucleotides read TGCGCCAGCAGCTTGGTAGCGGGAGGGCCCGAGACCCAGTACTTC. The entire variable domain, with the rest obtained from reference TRBV5-1 and TRBJ2-5, is as follows: KAGVTQTPRYLIKTRGQQVTLSCSPISGHRSVSWYQQTPGQGLQFLFEYFSETQRNKGNFPGRFSGRQFSNSRSEMNVSTLELGDSALYLCASSLVAGGPETQYFGPGTRLLVL.